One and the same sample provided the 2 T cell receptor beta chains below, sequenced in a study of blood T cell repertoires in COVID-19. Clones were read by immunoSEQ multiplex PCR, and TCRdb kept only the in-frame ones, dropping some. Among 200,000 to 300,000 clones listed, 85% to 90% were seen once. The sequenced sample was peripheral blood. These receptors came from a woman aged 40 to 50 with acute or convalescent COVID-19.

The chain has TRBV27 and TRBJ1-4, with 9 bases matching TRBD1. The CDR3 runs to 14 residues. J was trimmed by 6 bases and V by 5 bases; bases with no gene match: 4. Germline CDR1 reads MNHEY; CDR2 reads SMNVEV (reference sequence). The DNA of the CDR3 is TGTGCCAGCAGTCCCGGGACAGGGTATGAAAAACTGTTTTTT. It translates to CASSPGTGYEKLFF.

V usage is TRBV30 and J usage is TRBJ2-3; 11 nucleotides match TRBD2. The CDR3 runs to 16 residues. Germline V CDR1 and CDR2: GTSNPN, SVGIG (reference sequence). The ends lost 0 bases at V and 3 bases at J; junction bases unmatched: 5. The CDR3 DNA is TGTGCCTGGAGTGTGCCTACTAGCGGGGGTACAGATACGCAGTATTTT. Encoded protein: CAWSVPTSGGTDTQYF.